These T cell receptor beta chains were read from a single sample in a study of neoadjuvant anti-PD-1 for oral cavity cancer. The data were produced by immunoSEQ multiplex PCR, yet TCRdb's version contains in-frame clones alone and is incomplete. The sample holds more than 7,000 clones, nearly 70% seen once. Sequencing was performed on PBMCs, taken after nivolumab (anti-PD-1) treatment. The receptors were gathered from a person aged 35 to 85 with oral cavity squamous cell carcinoma. Each CDR3 is given with its conserved first and last residue. The order of the fields is J gene, D gene, clone size, V gene, CDR3 protein, CDR3 DNA. The D gene is left open where the match is weak. Where a row states a size, it is once, few, many or the class of an expanded clone; other rows omit it.

>TRBJ1-1|NA|NA|TRBV18
CASSPPSIGAMWNTEAFF
TGTGCCAGCTCACCACCTTCGATCGGGGCAATGTGGAACACTGAAGCTTTCTTT
>TRBJ2-3|TRBD1|NA|TRBV7-3
CASSLDQGAITDTQYF
TGTGCCAGCAGCTTAGATCAGGGGGCGATCACAGATACGCAGTATTTT
>TRBJ1-6|TRBD1|NA|TRBV5-8
CASSWGGRGPNSPLHF
TGTGCCAGCAGCTGGGGGGGCAGGGGGCCGAATTCACCCCTCCACTTT
>TRBJ2-3|NA|few|TRBV6-4
CASSRDSTDTQYF
TGTGCCAGCAGCCGGGACAGCACAGATACGCAGTATTTT
>TRBJ2-7|TRBD1|NA|TRBV6-5
CASRRPGQFYEQYF
TGTGCCAGCAGACGACCGGGACAGTTCTACGAGCAGTACTTC
>TRBJ2-1|NA|NA|TRBV5-5
CASSLASRSNEQFF
TGTGCCAGCAGCTTGGCCTCCCGTTCTAATGAGCAGTTCTTC
>TRBJ2-5|TRBD2|NA|TRBV4-3
CASSQDGGGGAETQYF
TGCGCCAGCAGCCAAGATGGGGGCGGGGGGGCGGAGACCCAGTACTTC
>TRBJ2-2|TRBD1|few|TRBV19
CASSRTGFFTGELFF
TGTGCCAGTAGCAGGACAGGGTTTTTCACCGGGGAGCTGTTTTTT
>TRBJ1-1|NA|NA|TRBV5-1
CASSLGVGGVGTEAFF
TGCGCCAGCAGCTTGGGAGTTGGAGGGGTGGGTACTGAAGCTTTCTTT
>TRBJ2-7|NA|once|TRBV7-2
CASSQLVYEQYF
TGTGCCAGCAGCCAATTAGTTTACGAGCAGTACTTC
>TRBJ1-2|TRBD1|few|TRBV7-6
CASSPSPHPSTPQGGEGYTF
TGTGCCAGCAGCCCATCCCCCCACCCTAGTACCCCCCAGGGGGGGGAGGGCTACACCTTC
>TRBJ2-1|TRBD1|NA|TRBV18
CASSLDRASSYNEQFF
TGTGCCAGCTCACTCGACAGGGCGAGCTCCTACAATGAGCAGTTCTTC
>TRBJ2-2|NA|NA|TRBV15
CATSITGPGELFF
TGTGCCACCAGCATTACAGGGCCCGGGGAGCTGTTTTTT
>TRBJ1-1|TRBD1|NA|TRBV19
CASSILGQDRGSNTEAFF
TGTGCCAGTAGTATCCTGGGCCAGGACAGGGGCTCAAACACTGAAGCTTTCTTT
>TRBJ1-5|TRBD1|NA|TRBV6-6
CASSPRGGHQPQHF
TGTGCCAGCAGCCCCAGAGGGGGCCATCAGCCCCAGCATTTT
>TRBJ1-3|NA|medium-sized|TRBV11-2
CASSLAPSTSGNTIYF
TGTGCCAGCAGCTTAGCCCCCTCGACCTCTGGAAACACCATATATTTT
>TRBJ2-3|NA|NA|TRBV7-9
CASSSPRDPVISNTQYF
TGTGCCAGCAGCTCCCCCCGGGACCCGGTAATTAGCAATACGCAGTATTTT
>TRBJ2-2|NA|NA|TRBV9
CASSPRGSSSTGELFF
TGTGCCAGCAGCCCCCGGGGTAGTTCTTCCACCGGGGAGCTGTTTTTT
>TRBJ2-7|TRBD1|NA|TRBV5-1
CASSSGQGYYEQYF
TGCGCCAGCAGCTCGGGACAGGGATACTACGAGCAGTACTTC
>TRBJ1-2|TRBD1|few|TRBV4-1
CASSPEGGANYGYTF
TGCGCCAGCAGCCCAGAAGGGGGCGCTAACTATGGCTACACCTTC
>TRBJ1-5|TRBD1|few|TRBV6-1
CASIVGTGGVQPQHF
TGTGCCAGCATTGTTGGGACAGGGGGCGTTCAGCCCCAGCATTTT
>TRBJ1-1|NA|NA|TRBV7-9
CASSLALGGNTEAFF
TGTGCCAGCAGCTTAGCGCTTGGGGGGAACACTGAAGCTTTCTTT
>TRBJ1-5|NA|few|TRBV19
CASSGVGGGDQPQHF
TGTGCCAGTAGCGGAGTAGGGGGAGGCGATCAGCCCCAGCATTTT
>TRBJ1-1|TRBD1|NA|TRBV2
CASSWQGQGALEAFF
TGTGCCAGCAGTTGGCAAGGACAGGGGGCTTTAGAAGCTTTCTTT
>TRBJ1-5|NA|once|TRBV6-6
CASLPQGQQPQHF
TGTGCCAGTCTCCCACAGGGTCAGCAGCCCCAGCATTTT
>TRBJ2-3|NA|once|TRBV7-8
CASSLGQLYF
TGTGCCAGCAGCTTAGGACAGTTATATTTT
>TRBJ2-2|TRBD2|NA|TRBV27
CASSLGGVAGELFF
TGTGCCAGCAGTTTGGGAGGGGTAGCCGGGGAGCTGTTTTTT
>TRBJ2-7|TRBD1|few|TRBV7-3
CASSPSTGYREQYF
TGTGCCAGCAGCCCCTCGACAGGGTATCGCGAGCAGTACTTC
>TRBJ2-7|NA|once|TRBV14
CASSQVSSYEQYF
TGTGCCAGCAGCCAAGTGTCCAGTTACGAGCAGTACTTC
>TRBJ2-1|NA|NA|TRBV27
CASTLPRTTGREQFF
TGTGCCAGCACCTTACCAAGGACTACTGGTAGAGAGCAGTTCTTC
>TRBJ2-5|NA|NA|TRBV21-1
CASSKRGASGGGSQETQYF
TGTGCCAGCAGCAAAAGAGGTGCTAGCGGGGGGGGAAGCCAAGAGACCCAGTACTTC
>TRBJ1-1|NA|NA|TRBV5-1
CASSLLGVTLEAFF
TGCGCCAGCAGTTTACTGGGAGTCACACTGGAAGCTTTCTTT
>TRBJ2-7|TRBD2|NA|TRBV4-3
CASSQDLVTSASYEQYF
TGCGCCAGCAGCCAAGATCTCGTGACTAGCGCCTCCTACGAGCAGTACTTC
>TRBJ1-6|NA|NA|TRBV4-1
CASSQERRYNSPLHF
TGCGCCAGCAGCCAAGAAAGACGGTATAATTCACCCCTCCACTTT
>TRBJ1-1|NA|NA|TRBV7-9
CASSLRRGAKEAGAFF
TGTGCCAGCAGCTTACGTCGGGGGGCTAAGGAGGCGGGAGCTTTCTTT
>TRBJ2-2|NA|NA|TRBV5-1
CASSSEGVATGELFF
TGCGCCAGCAGTTCCGAGGGGGTCGCGACCGGGGAGCTGTTTTTT
>TRBJ2-2|TRBD2|NA|TRBV5-6
CASSRGRGGTGELFF
TGTGCCAGCAGCCGTGGGAGGGGCGGCACCGGGGAGCTGTTTTTT
>TRBJ2-7|NA|few|TRBV28
CASSAPSASYEQYF
TGTGCCAGCAGTGCCCCTAGCGCGTCCTACGAGCAGTACTTC
>TRBJ1-4|TRBD1|NA|TRBV6-1
CASSEGTGVEKLFF
TGTGCCAGCAGTGAAGGGACAGGGGTGGAAAAACTGTTTTTT
>TRBJ2-1|TRBD1|NA|TRBV4-3
CASSQDGPWTGELNEQFF
TGCGCCAGCAGCCAAGATGGGCCGTGGACAGGGGAACTCAATGAGCAGTTCTTC